The 14 T cell receptor beta chains presented below share a single source sample, sequenced in a study of control samples from healthy donors and cancer patients. Profiled with immunoSEQ multiplex PCR; TCRdb holds only in-frame clones, not every one. Of fewer than 250,000 clones detected, 90% to 95% appear once; the ten largest clones hold less than 2%. What was sequenced was blood. The source of these receptors is a man younger than 40 in good health.

This clone was detected once. The V gene is TRBV9, the J gene TRBJ2-3, with 7 bases fitting TRBD2. This CDR3 is built from 15 residues. V dropped 3 bases and J dropped 1; count of bases not matched to a gene: 5. CDR1 SGDLS and CDR2 YYNGEE come from the germline V gene. The CDR3 sequence: CASSDRGVRTDTQYF. DNA for the CDR3: TGTGCCAGCAGCGATCGGGGGGTCCGCACAGATACGCAGTATTTT.

This chain connects TRBV9 to TRBJ2-7, with TRBD1 identical over 11 bases. CDR1 and CDR2 from the germline V gene are SGDLS and YYNGEE. V shed 4 bases, J shed 7 bases, and the junction held 10 bases outside the gene matches. This CDR3 is built from 15 residues. DNA for the CDR3: TGTGCCAGCAGCTTGGGACAGGGGGTGGATTTTGAGCAGTACTTC. Translating it yields CASSLGQGVDFEQYF.

The sample holds a few counts of this clone. The J gene is TRBJ1-5, the V gene TRBV4-2; D call uncertain. The CDR3 consists of 16 residues. The V and J ends lost 0 bases and 11 bases respectively, with 20 bases between them. The germline V gene has CDR1 LGHNA and CDR2 YNFKEQ. CDR3 in amino acids: CASSQEARFGLRSQHF. In DNA form, the CDR3 reads TGTGCCAGCAGCCAAGAGGCGAGGTTCGGGCTGAGGTCCCAGCATTTT.

The V call is TRBV5-8, the J call TRBJ1-2, with no clear D. There are 13 residues in the CDR3. The germline gives CDR1 SGHTS, CDR2 YDEGEE. V shed 4 bases and J shed 0 bases, with 7 bases lying between them. CDR3 DNA: TGTGCCAGCAGCCAAATCGCTAACTATGGCTACACCTTC. Encoded protein: CASSQIANYGYTF.

The chain couples TRBV5-4 to TRBJ2-1; D not certain. Germline lookup yields CDR1 SGHNT and CDR2 YYREEE (reference sequence). V was pared by 2 bases and J by 0 bases, with 12 bases between. This CDR3 contains 16 residues. As DNA, the CDR3 is TGTGCCAGCAGCTTCTTACTTAAGAGCTCCTACAATGAGCAGTTCTTC. Protein: CASSFLLKSSYNEQFF.

This chain uses TRBV2 with TRBJ1-5; D gene unclear. The length of the CDR3 is 13 residues. Between the trimmed V and J ends, which lost 5 bases and 5 bases, there was a span of 10 bases. Germline CDR1 is SNHLY and CDR2 is FYNNEI. CDR3 nucleotide sequence: TGTGCCAGCAGTATGGACTCTGATCAGCCCCAGCATTTT. This gives the protein CASSMDSDQPQHF.

The chain carries TRBV4-2 and TRBJ2-7, with 11 bases identical to TRBD1. V trimming: 3 bases; J trimming: 2 bases; junction bases outside the gene matches: 6. The germline CDR1 and CDR2 sequences are LGHNA and YNFKEQ. The CDR3 is 16 residues long. The CDR3 loop is CASSQGPGQGAYEQYF. As DNA, the CDR3 is TGTGCCAGCAGCCAGGGTCCGGGACAGGGGGCCTACGAGCAGTACTTC.

V gene TRBV5-5 combines with J gene TRBJ2-3; no definite D call. The CDR3 consists of 14 residues. Looked up from germline, CDR1 is SGHKS and CDR2 is YYEKEE (reference sequence). V shed 4 bases and J shed 4 bases, with 13 bases lying between them. This chain's CDR3 is CASSPGGVADTQYF. Written as DNA, the CDR3 is TGTGCCAGCAGCCCCGGTGGGGTGGCAGATACGCAGTATTTT.

This clone was seen only once. The genes are TRBV4-1 and TRBJ2-7; 7 bases fit TRBD2. Germline CDR1 MGHRA, CDR2 YSYEKL. This CDR3 comprises 16 residues. V shed 0 bases and J 3 bases; nucleotides not matched to a gene: 8. The CDR3 DNA reads TGCGCCAGCAGCCAAGAGTCCGGGACTATATACTACGAGCAGTACTTC. As protein: CASSQESGTIYYEQYF.

This chain links TRBV25-1 with TRBJ2-7, with D perhaps matching TRBD1 or TRBD2 (5 bases each). From germline, CDR1 is MGHDK and CDR2 SYGVNS. V was pared by 8 bases and J by 6 bases, with 17 bases between. This CDR3 has 13 amino acids. Here the CDR3 reads CASPGTSFTEQYF. The CDR3 DNA reads TGTGCCAGCCCCGGGACCTCCTTTACCGAGCAGTACTTC.

This chain joins TRBV5-1 and TRBJ1-3; 7 bases agree with TRBD1. Trimming cost V 2 bases and J 0 bases; bases outside gene matches: 8. CDR1 SGHRS and CDR2 YFSETQ come from the germline V gene. The CDR3 covers 17 residues. As DNA, the CDR3 is TGCGCCAGCAGCTTCGACCCGGGACAGTACTCTGGAAACACCATATATTTT. Amino acid sequence: CASSFDPGQYSGNTIYF.

The rearrangement joins TRBV3-1 (or the pseudogene TRBV3-2) to TRBJ2-1; D is uncertain. From germline, CDR1 is LGHDT and CDR2 YNNKEL (reference sequence). With 0 bases removed from V and 4 bases from J, the gap between germline ends came to 16 bases. This CDR3 has 17 residues. The CDR3 reads CASSQEPRIISYNEQFF. The CDR3 DNA follows: TGTGCCAGCAGCCAAGAACCCCGAATCATATCGTACAATGAGCAGTTCTTC.

This rearrangement joins TRBV7-2 to TRBJ1-5; D may be TRBD1 (6 bases). Trimming removed 1 base at V and 2 bases at J, with 9 bases between. The germline gives CDR1 SGHTA, CDR2 FQGNSA. The CDR3 consists of 15 residues. The CDR3 protein is CASSLDPGGNQPQHF. The CDR3 region has the DNA TGTGCCAGCAGCTTAGACCCAGGGGGCAATCAGCCCCAGCATTTT.

The chain uses TRBV7-3 and TRBJ2-2, with 10 bases fitting TRBD1. The germline V gene encodes CDR1 SGHTA and CDR2 FQGTGA. CDR3 length equals 15 residues. Trimming cost V 5 bases and J 5 bases; bases outside gene matches: 5. In DNA form, the CDR3 reads TGTGCCAGCAGCATGACAGGGGGCCATACCGGGGAGCTGTTTTTT. It codes for CASSMTGGHTGELFF. Full variable domain (remainder filled in from reference TRBV7-3 and TRBJ2-2): GAGVSQTPSNKVTEKGKYVELRCDPISGHTALYWYRQSLGQGPEFLIYFQGTGAADDSGLPNDRFFAVRPEGSVSTLKIQRTERGDSAVYLCASSMTGGHTGELFFGEGSRLTVL.